These 12 T cell receptor beta chains were all obtained from the same sample, sequenced in a study of T-cell memory formation after mild COVID-19. TCRdb itself ran the 5' RACE reads through MiXCR, one entry per CDR3 protein. Of a few hundred thousand distinct CDR3 sequences listed, 25% to 30% are singletons. The sample was PBMCs or a T cell subset sorted from them (not recorded which). These receptors came from an adult woman who had mild COVID-19 (a few samples of this study predate the infection). Cell type and time point are not known.

The V and J genes are TRBV6-5 and TRBJ2-7; TRBD2 agrees at 10 bases. CDR1 and CDR2 from the germline V gene are MNHEY and SVGAGI. The CDR3 has 15 amino acids. J lost 2 bases, V lost 6 bases, and 7 bases had no gene match. CDR3 amino acids: CASSRLAGFAYEQYF. CDR3 coding DNA: TGTGCCAGCAGCCGACTAGCGGGTTTTGCCTACGAGCAGTACTTC.

This clonotype was counted between two and nine times. V is TRBV12-3 or TRBV12-4 and J is TRBJ1-2; no definite D call. Trimming took 5 bases from V and 4 from J, leaving 8 bases between them. The CDR3 is 12 residues long. CDR3 nucleotide sequence: TGTGCCAGCAGTCGCCAGTCCTATGGCTACACCTTC. Residues: CASSRQSYGYTF.

The V and J genes are TRBV5-1 and TRBJ1-2; possibly TRBD1 for D (6 bases). This CDR3 is built from 15 residues. Per germline, CDR1 SGHRS and CDR2 YFSETQ. The V end lost 1 base, the J end lost 3 bases, and 13 bases lay between the germline ends. CDR3 sequence (DNA): TGCGCCAGCAGCTTGTTTACAGGGCAGGACTATGGCTACACCTTC. Translated, it gives CASSLFTGQDYGYTF. Together with reference TRBV5-1 and TRBJ1-2, the CDR3 gives the full variable domain: KAGVTQTPRYLIKTRGQQVTLSCSPISGHRSVSWYQQTPGQGLQFLFEYFSETQRNKGNFPGRFSGRQFSNSRSEMNVSTLELGDSALYLCASSLFTGQDYGYTFGSGTRLTVV.

The V and J genes are TRBV24-1 and TRBJ2-3; D uncertain. V lost 3 bases to trimming and J lost 4 bases, with 4 bases between them. CDR3 size: 12 residues. The germline gives CDR1 KGHDR, CDR2 SFDVKD. CDR3 bases: TGTGCCACCAGTGATAAGGCAGATACGCAGTATTTT. Translation: CATSDKADTQYF.

Only a few counts were recorded for this clonotype. The V and J genes are TRBV20-1 and TRBJ2-5; D not resolved. V was trimmed by 2 bases and J by 5 bases, leaving 3 bases between them. The CDR3 covers 10 residues. Per the germline V gene, CDR1 is DFQATT and CDR2 is SNEGSKA (reference sequence). The CDR3 spells CSARFETQYF. The CDR3 bases are TGCAGTGCTAGATTTGAGACCCAGTACTTC.

V and J are TRBV3-1 and TRBJ2-5; D remains ambiguous. V was shortened by 4 bases and J by 1 base, with 13 bases between the two germline ends. The CDR3 totals 15 residues. Per the germline V gene, CDR1 is LGHDT and CDR2 is YNNKEL (reference sequence). The DNA for the CDR3 is TGTGCCAGCAGCCTAAGACATGTGCTCCAAGAGACCCAGTACTTC. Translating it yields CASSLRHVLQETQYF.

This clonotype appeared a few times. The genes are TRBV18 and TRBJ2-1, with D perhaps TRBD2 (7 bases). Germline loops: CDR1 KGHSH, CDR2 LQKENI. The CDR3 has 15 residues. With 1 base removed from V and 9 bases from J, the gap between germline ends came to 16 bases. The CDR3: CASSPQRGASPEQFF. In nucleotides, the CDR3 is TGTGCCAGCTCACCACAACGGGGGGCCTCCCCTGAGCAGTTCTTC.

The chain uses TRBV15 and TRBJ2-7; 7 bases map to TRBD1. This CDR3 has 15 residues. Germline CDR1 LNHNV, CDR2 YYDKDF (reference sequence). J lost 2 bases, V lost 1 base, and 5 bases had no gene match. The CDR3: CATSRALQGTYEQYF. CDR3 DNA: TGTGCCACCAGCAGAGCCCTACAGGGGACCTACGAGCAGTACTTC.

This clonotype was seen more than once but under ten times. The chain has TRBV6-5 and TRBJ1-1, with 8 bases aligning to TRBD1. Germline-derived CDR1 and CDR2 are MNHEY and SVGAGI. V shed 6 bases, J shed 6 bases, and the junction held 6 bases outside the gene matches. CDR3 length equals 13 residues. In nucleotides, the CDR3 is TGTGCCAGCAGCTTCGGACAGGGCTCTGAAGCTTTCTTT. Translating it yields CASSFGQGSEAFF.

In this sample, this clonotype turned up a few times. The chain has TRBV5-6 and TRBJ2-2; D is unclear. The CDR3 length is 13 residues. V dropped 2 bases and J dropped 4 bases, with 6 bases sitting between them. Germline assignment: CDR1 SGHDT and CDR2 YYEEEE. The CDR3 region is CASSLYPTGELFF. CDR3 coding DNA: TGTGCCAGCAGCTTATACCCCACCGGGGAGCTGTTTTTT.

The rearrangement uses TRBV14 and TRBJ1-2, with 8 bases identical to TRBD1. This CDR3 region has 15 residues. CDR1 and CDR2 from the germline V gene are SGHDN and FVKESK. V dropped 3 bases and J dropped 0; count of bases not matched to a gene: 3. The CDR3 is CASSQLGQANYGYTF. DNA of the CDR3: TGTGCCAGCAGCCAGTTGGGACAGGCTAACTATGGCTACACCTTC.

V and J are TRBV3-1 and TRBJ1-1; 7 bases agree with TRBD1. Germline V gene data show CDR1 as LGHDT and CDR2 as YNNKEL (reference sequence). With 5 bases clipped from V and 5 bases from J, the junction kept 8 bases outside the gene matches. The CDR3 consists of 14 residues. The CDR3 loop is CASSFYRGTTEAFF. CDR3 coding DNA: TGTGCCAGCAGCTTCTACAGGGGTACTACTGAAGCTTTCTTT.